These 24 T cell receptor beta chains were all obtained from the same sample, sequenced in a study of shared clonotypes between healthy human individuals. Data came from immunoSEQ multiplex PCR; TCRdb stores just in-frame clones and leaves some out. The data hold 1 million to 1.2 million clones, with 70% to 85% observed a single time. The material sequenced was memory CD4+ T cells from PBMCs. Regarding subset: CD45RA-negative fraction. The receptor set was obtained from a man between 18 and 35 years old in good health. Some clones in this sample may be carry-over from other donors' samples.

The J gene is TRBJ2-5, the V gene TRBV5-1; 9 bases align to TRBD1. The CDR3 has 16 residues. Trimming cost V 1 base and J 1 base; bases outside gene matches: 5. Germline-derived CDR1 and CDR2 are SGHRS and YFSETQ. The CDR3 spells CASSLLGQGSQETQYF. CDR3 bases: TGCGCCAGCAGCTTGTTAGGACAGGGGTCCCAAGAGACCCAGTACTTC.

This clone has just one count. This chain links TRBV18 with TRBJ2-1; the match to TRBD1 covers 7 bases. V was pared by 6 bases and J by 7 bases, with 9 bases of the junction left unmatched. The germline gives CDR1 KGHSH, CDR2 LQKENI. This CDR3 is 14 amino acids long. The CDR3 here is CASSTTQGENEQFF. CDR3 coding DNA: TGTGCCAGCTCTACCACGCAGGGGGAAAATGAGCAGTTCTTC. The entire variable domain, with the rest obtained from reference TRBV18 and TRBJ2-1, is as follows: NAGVMQNPRHLVRRRGQEARLRCSPMKGHSHVYWYRQLPEEGLKFMVYLQKENIIDESGMPKERFSAEFPKEGPSILRIQQVVRGDSAAYFCASSTTQGENEQFFGPGTRLTVL.

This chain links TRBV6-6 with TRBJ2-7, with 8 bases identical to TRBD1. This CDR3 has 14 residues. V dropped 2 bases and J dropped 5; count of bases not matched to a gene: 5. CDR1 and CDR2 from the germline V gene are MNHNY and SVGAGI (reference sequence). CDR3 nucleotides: TGTGCCAGCAGTTACAGTCAGGGGGCTCACGAGCAGTACTTC. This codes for CASSYSQGAHEQYF.

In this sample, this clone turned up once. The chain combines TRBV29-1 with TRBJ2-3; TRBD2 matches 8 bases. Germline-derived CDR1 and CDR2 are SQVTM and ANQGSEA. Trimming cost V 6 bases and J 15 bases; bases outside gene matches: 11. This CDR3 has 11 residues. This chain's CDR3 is CSVDPGTSRYF. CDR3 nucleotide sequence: TGCAGCGTGGACCCCGGGACTAGTAGATATTTT.

The CDR3 sequence: CASSPRPALANTGELFF. In DNA form, the CDR3 reads TGTGCCAGCTCACCACGGCCCGCACTAGCTAACACCGGGGAGCTGTTTTTT. The J gene is TRBJ2-2, the V gene TRBV18; D may be TRBD2 (6 bases). Trimming left V 1 base short and J 2 bases short, with 14 bases between. The CDR3 consists of 17 residues. In germline, CDR1 is KGHSH, CDR2 LQKENI.

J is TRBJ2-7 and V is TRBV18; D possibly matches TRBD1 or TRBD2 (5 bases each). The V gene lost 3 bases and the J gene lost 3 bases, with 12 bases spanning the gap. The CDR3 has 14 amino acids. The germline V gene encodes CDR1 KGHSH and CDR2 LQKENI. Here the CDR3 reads CASSPWDAHYEQYF. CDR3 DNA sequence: TGTGCCAGCTCACCTTGGGACGCTCACTACGAGCAGTACTTC.

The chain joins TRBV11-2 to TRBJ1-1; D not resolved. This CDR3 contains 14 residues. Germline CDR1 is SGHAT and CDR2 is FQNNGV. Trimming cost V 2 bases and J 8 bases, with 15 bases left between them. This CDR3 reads CASSLPSGVKEAFF. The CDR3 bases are TGTGCCAGCAGCTTACCCAGTGGGGTGAAAGAAGCTTTCTTT. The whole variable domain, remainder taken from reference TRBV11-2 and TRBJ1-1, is EAGVAQSPRYKIIEKRQSVAFWCNPISGHATLYWYQQILGQGPKLLIQFQNNGVVDDSQLPKDRFSAERLKGVDSTLKIQPAKLEDSAVYLCASSLPSGVKEAFFGQGTRLTVV.

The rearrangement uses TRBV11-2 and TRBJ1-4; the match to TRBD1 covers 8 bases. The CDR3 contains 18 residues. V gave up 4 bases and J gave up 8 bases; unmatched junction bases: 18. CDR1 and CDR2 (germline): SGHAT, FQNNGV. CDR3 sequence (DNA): TGTGCCAGCAGCTCAAGAGGAAGACCAGGGGGCAGTGAGGAAAAACTGTTTTTT. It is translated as CASSSRGRPGGSEEKLFF. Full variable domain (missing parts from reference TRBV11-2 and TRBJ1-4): EAGVAQSPRYKIIEKRQSVAFWCNPISGHATLYWYQQILGQGPKLLIQFQNNGVVDDSQLPKDRFSAERLKGVDSTLKIQPAKLEDSAVYLCASSSRGRPGGSEEKLFFGSGTQLSVL.

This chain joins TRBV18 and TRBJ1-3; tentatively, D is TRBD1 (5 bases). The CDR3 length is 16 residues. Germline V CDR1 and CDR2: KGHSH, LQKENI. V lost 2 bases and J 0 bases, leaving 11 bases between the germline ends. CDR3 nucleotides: TGTGCCAGCTCACCAGGAGCGGGGGGCTCTGGAAACACCATATATTTT. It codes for CASSPGAGGSGNTIYF.

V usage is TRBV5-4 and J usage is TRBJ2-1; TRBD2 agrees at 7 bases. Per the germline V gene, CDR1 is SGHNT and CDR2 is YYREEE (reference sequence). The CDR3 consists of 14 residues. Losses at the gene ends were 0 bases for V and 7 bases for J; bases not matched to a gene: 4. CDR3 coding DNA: TGTGCCAGCAGCTTGGGCGGGACTAAAAATGAGCAGTTCTTC. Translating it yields CASSLGGTKNEQFF.

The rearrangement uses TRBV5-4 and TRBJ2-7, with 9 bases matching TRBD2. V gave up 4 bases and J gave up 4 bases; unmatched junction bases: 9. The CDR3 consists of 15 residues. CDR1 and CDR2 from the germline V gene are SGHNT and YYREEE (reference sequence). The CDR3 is CASSGASGTLYEQYF. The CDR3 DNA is TGTGCCAGCAGCGGCGCTAGCGGGACCTTATACGAGCAGTACTTC.

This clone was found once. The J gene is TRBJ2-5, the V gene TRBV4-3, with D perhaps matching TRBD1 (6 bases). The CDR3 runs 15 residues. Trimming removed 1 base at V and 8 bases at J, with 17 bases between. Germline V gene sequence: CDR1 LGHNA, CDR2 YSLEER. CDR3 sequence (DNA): TGCGCCAGCAGCCAAGTGTTCCGGGACAATGTAACCCAGTACTTC. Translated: CASSQVFRDNVTQYF.

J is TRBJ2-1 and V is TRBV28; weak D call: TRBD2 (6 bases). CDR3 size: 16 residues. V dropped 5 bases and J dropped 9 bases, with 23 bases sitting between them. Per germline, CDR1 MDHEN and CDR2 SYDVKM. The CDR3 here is CASSPPGSRLTGEQFF. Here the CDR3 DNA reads TGTGCCAGCAGTCCCCCCGGGAGCCGGCTGACGGGTGAGCAGTTCTTC.

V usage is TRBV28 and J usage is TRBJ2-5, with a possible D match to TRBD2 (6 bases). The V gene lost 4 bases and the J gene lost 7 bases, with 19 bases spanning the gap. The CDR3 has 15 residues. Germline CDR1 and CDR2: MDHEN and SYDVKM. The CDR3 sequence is CASSSGSTSPRTQYF. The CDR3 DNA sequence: TGTGCCAGCAGTTCCGGGAGCACTTCTCCCCGGACCCAGTACTTC.

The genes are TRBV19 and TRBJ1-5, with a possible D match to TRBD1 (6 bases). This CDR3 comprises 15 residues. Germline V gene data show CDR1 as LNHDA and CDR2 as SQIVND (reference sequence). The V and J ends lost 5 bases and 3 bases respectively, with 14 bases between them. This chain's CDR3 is CASSLSQGLNQPQHF. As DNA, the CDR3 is TGTGCCAGTAGTTTATCTCAGGGGCTCAATCAGCCCCAGCATTTT.

The CDR3 loop reads CASSQWGDASNYGYTF. The CDR3 DNA reads TGCGCCAGCAGCCAATGGGGCGACGCTTCTAACTATGGCTACACCTTC. The rearrangement joins TRBV4-1 to TRBJ1-2; maybe TRBD1 (5 bases). Germline assignment: CDR1 MGHRA and CDR2 YSYEKL. CDR3 length equals 16 residues. Trimming took 2 bases from V and 0 from J, leaving 13 bases between them.

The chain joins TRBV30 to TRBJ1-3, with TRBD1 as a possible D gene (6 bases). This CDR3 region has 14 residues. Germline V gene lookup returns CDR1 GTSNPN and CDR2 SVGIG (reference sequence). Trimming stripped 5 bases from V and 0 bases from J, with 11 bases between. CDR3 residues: CAWAQGISGNTIYF. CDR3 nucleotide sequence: TGTGCCTGGGCCCAGGGGATCTCTGGAAACACCATATATTTT.

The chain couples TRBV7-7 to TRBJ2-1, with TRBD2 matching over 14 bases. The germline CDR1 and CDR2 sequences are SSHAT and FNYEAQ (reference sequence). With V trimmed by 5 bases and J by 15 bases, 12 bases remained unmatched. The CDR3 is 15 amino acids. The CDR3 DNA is TGTGCCAGCAGCGTGGGACTAGCGGGAGCAAGCCCTGTGTTCTTC. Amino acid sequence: CASSVGLAGASPVFF.

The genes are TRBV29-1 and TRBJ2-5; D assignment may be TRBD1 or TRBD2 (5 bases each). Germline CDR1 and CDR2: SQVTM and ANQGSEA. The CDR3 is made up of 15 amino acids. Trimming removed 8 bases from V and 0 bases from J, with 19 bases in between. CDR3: CSRLRKGTHQETQYF. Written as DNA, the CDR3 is TGCAGCCGCCTCCGTAAGGGGACCCACCAAGAGACCCAGTACTTC.

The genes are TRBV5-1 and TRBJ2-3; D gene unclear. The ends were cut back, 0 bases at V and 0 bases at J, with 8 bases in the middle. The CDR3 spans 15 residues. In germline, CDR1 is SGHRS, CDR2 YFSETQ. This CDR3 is CASSLGWVSTDTQYF. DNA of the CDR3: TGCGCCAGCAGCTTGGGGTGGGTTAGCACAGATACGCAGTATTTT.

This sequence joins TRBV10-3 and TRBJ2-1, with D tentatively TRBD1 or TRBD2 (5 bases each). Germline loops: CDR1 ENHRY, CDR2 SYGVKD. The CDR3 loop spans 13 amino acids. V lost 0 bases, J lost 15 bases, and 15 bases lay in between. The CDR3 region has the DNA TGTGCCATCAGTGAGTCTGGGGCGGGTGATGCGTTCTTC. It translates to CAISESGAGDAFF.

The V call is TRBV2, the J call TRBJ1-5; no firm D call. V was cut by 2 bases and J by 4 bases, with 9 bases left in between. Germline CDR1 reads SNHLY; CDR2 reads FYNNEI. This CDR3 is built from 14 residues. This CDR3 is CASSERAINQPQHF. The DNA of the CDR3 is TGTGCCAGCAGTGAAAGGGCCATTAATCAGCCCCAGCATTTT.

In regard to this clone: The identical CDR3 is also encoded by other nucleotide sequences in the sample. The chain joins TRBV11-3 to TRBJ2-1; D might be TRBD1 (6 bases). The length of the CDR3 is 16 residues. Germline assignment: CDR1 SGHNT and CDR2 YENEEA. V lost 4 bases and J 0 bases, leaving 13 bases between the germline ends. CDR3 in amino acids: CASSSRTASSYNEQFF. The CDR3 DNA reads TGTGCCAGCAGCTCCCGGACAGCAAGCTCCTACAATGAGCAGTTCTTC.

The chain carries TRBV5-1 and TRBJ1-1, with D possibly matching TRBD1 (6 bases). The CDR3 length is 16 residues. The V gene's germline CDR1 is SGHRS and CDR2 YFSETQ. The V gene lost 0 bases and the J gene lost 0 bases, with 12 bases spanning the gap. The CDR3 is CASSLGVQGLNTEAFF. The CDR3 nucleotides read TGCGCCAGCAGCTTGGGAGTGCAGGGGTTGAACACTGAAGCTTTCTTT.